One sample yielded the 2 T cell receptor beta chains listed below, sequenced in a study of cytomegalovirus exposure and HLA in healthy donors. 13 Jbeta primers and 60 Vbeta primers were used for the PCR. The method was immunoSEQ multiplex PCR; TCRdb's version includes in-frame clones alone and lacks a portion of them. The sample carries about 190,000 clones, roughly three quarters recorded once. The material sequenced was PBMCs. Every receptor here comes from a young woman in good health and CMV-seronegative.

This clone appeared once. DNA of the CDR3: TGTGCCAGCAGCTCGTCTTCAGGGGAAGAAGAGACCCAGTACTTC. Translation gives CASSSSSGEEETQYF. The genes are TRBV9 and TRBJ2-5, with D possibly being TRBD1 (6 bases). Germline assignment: CDR1 SGDLS and CDR2 YYNGEE. V lost 4 bases to trimming and J lost 3 bases, with 16 bases between them. This CDR3 is built from 15 residues.

The CDR3 DNA sequence: TGCGCCAGCAGCTCCCGACGGGATGATAATTCACCCCTCCACTTT. This encodes CASSSRRDDNSPLHF. The chain uses TRBV5-1 and TRBJ1-6; no definite D call. V was shortened by 3 bases and J by 5 bases, with 12 bases between the two germline ends. This CDR3 comprises 15 residues. Germline V lookup: CDR1 SGHRS, CDR2 YFSETQ. Together with reference TRBV5-1 and TRBJ1-6, the CDR3 gives the full variable domain: KAGVTQTPRYLIKTRGQQVTLSCSPISGHRSVSWYQQTPGQGLQFLFEYFSETQRNKGNFPGRFSGRQFSNSRSEMNVSTLELGDSALYLCASSSRRDDNSPLHFGNGTRLTVT.